This record looks at one T cell receptor beta chain sequence and its context. The sample is drawn from a study of blood T cell repertoires in COVID-19. The length of the CDR3 is 12 residues. V gave up 6 bases and J gave up 6 bases, with 9 bases separating them. Germline V gene data show CDR1 as MNHEY and CDR2 as SVGAGI. Only in-frame clones appear in the TCRdb table, and some are missing; sequencing was by immunoSEQ multiplex PCR. The sample shows around 68,000 clones, about 90% of them seen only once. Material: peripheral blood. This clonotype originated in a human donor in a cohort sampled during active COVID-19. The rearrangement links TRBV6-5 to TRBJ1-5, with a tentative D call TRBD1 (5 bases). This chain's CDR3 is CASRGGGQPQHF. The CDR3 bases are TGTGCCAGCAGGGGCGGGGGTCAGCCCCAGCATTTT.